These T cell receptor beta chains were read from a single sample in a study of T-cell reconstitution after alpha-beta-depleted transplantation in children. A single record per CDR3 protein comes from TCRdb applying MiXCR to the PCR reads. This sample yields 350,000 to 400,000 distinct CDR3 sequences, of which over 20% are seen a single time; around 4% belongs to the top ten. Here the sequenced sample was PBMCs from the stem cell graft donor, taken from the stem cell graft. These receptors came from a human donor who donated a stem cell graft to a child with acute myeloid leukemia. Both conserved end residues are part of each CDR3. Each record gives: D gene, clone size, V gene, J gene, CDR3 DNA, CDR3 protein. A D gene is named only where the DNA matches it firmly. Clone size is not always given. Where it is, it says once, few, many or a class for expanded clones.

d_gene: NA; abundance: many; v_gene: TRBV12-3/TRBV12-4; j_gene: TRBJ2-2; CDR3nt: TGTGCCAGCAGTTTAGGGGGCACCGGGGAGCTGTTTTTT; CDR3aa: CASSLGGTGELFF
d_gene: TRBD2; abundance: once; v_gene: TRBV15; j_gene: TRBJ2-5; CDR3nt: TGTGCCACCAGCAGAGCACCTTCGGGGGGATTAGAGACCCAGTACTTC; CDR3aa: CATSRAPSGGLETQYF
d_gene: NA; abundance: NA; v_gene: TRBV12-3/TRBV12-4; j_gene: TRBJ2-3; CDR3nt: TGTGCCAGCAGCGTCGGAGGGGCAGATACGCAGTATTTT; CDR3aa: CASSVGGADTQYF
d_gene: NA; abundance: few; v_gene: TRBV20-1; j_gene: TRBJ2-7; CDR3nt: TGCAGTGCTTGGGGGTGGGGGACTGTCAGGGACGAGCAGTACTTC; CDR3aa: CSAWGWGTVRDEQYF
d_gene: TRBD2; abundance: NA; v_gene: TRBV24-1; j_gene: TRBJ2-5; CDR3nt: TGTGCCACCAGTGATCTTGAGCGGGGCCAAGAGACCCAGTACTTC; CDR3aa: CATSDLERGQETQYF
d_gene: TRBD2; abundance: once; v_gene: TRBV4-2; j_gene: TRBJ2-1; CDR3nt: TGTGCCAGCACGGGACTAGCGGGAGGGAGCTCCTACAATGAGCAGTTCTTC; CDR3aa: CASTGLAGGSSYNEQFF
d_gene: NA; abundance: NA; v_gene: TRBV5-1; j_gene: TRBJ1-3; CDR3nt: TGCGCCAGCAGCCTTTCGACAGGCTACGGTGGAAACACCATATATTTT; CDR3aa: CASSLSTGYGGNTIYF
d_gene: TRBD1; abundance: NA; v_gene: TRBV7-9; j_gene: TRBJ1-5; CDR3nt: TGTGCCAGCAGCCCTGGGCAGGGGGGGACTCAGCCCCAGCATTTT; CDR3aa: CASSPGQGGTQPQHF
d_gene: TRBD2; abundance: few; v_gene: TRBV15; j_gene: TRBJ2-1; CDR3nt: TGTGCCACCAGCAGAGATTCTAGCGGAATAGAGCAGTTCTTC; CDR3aa: CATSRDSSGIEQFF
d_gene: NA; abundance: few; v_gene: TRBV11-2; j_gene: TRBJ1-2; CDR3nt: TGTGCCAGCAGCTTAGGAGGTAGTGCGCCTGGTTATGGCTACACCTTC; CDR3aa: CASSLGGSAPGYGYTF
d_gene: NA; abundance: many; v_gene: TRBV6-1; j_gene: TRBJ1-2; CDR3nt: TGTGCCAGCAGCCAAAATTCGGGTGGTGGCTACACCTTC; CDR3aa: CASSQNSGGGYTF
d_gene: NA; abundance: NA; v_gene: TRBV3-1; j_gene: TRBJ1-5; CDR3nt: TGTGCCTGCTCCCACGGGGGCCTTAGCAATCAGCCCCAGCATTTT; CDR3aa: CACSHGGLSNQPQHF
d_gene: NA; abundance: few; v_gene: TRBV20-1; j_gene: TRBJ2-7; CDR3nt: TGCAGTGCTAGTTCCTCGCGGGCATCCTACGAGCAGTACTTC; CDR3aa: CSASSSRASYEQYF
d_gene: TRBD2; abundance: NA; v_gene: TRBV20-1; j_gene: TRBJ2-1; CDR3nt: TGCAGTGCGGATAGCGGGAGCTGGTCCTACAATGAGCAGTTCTTC; CDR3aa: CSADSGSWSYNEQFF
d_gene: TRBD1; abundance: NA; v_gene: TRBV5-6; j_gene: TRBJ2-3; CDR3nt: TGTGCCAGCAGTTCGGGACAGCTCACAGATACGCAGTATTTT; CDR3aa: CASSSGQLTDTQYF
d_gene: NA; abundance: few; v_gene: TRBV6-2/TRBV6-3; j_gene: TRBJ2-7; CDR3nt: TGTGCCAGCATCGAGTCGGCAGGGAATACATACGAGCAGTACTTC; CDR3aa: CASIESAGNTYEQYF
d_gene: NA; abundance: NA; v_gene: TRBV10-3; j_gene: TRBJ2-2; CDR3nt: TGTGCCACCTCCGGGACAATGAACACCGGGGAGCTGTTTTTT; CDR3aa: CATSGTMNTGELFF
d_gene: NA; abundance: few; v_gene: TRBV12-3/TRBV12-4; j_gene: TRBJ1-5; CDR3nt: TGTGCCAGCAGTTTAGGGGGAAAGGGCAATCAGCCCCAGCATTTT; CDR3aa: CASSLGGKGNQPQHF
d_gene: NA; abundance: few; v_gene: TRBV5-1; j_gene: TRBJ2-1; CDR3nt: TGCGCCAGCAGCTTGGAAGTGAGAGAGCAGTTCTTC; CDR3aa: CASSLEVREQFF
d_gene: NA; abundance: NA; v_gene: TRBV5-5; j_gene: TRBJ1-5; CDR3nt: TGTGCCAGCAGCTTGGTTATTGGGACGGGGGGCAATCAGCCCCAGCATTTT; CDR3aa: CASSLVIGTGGNQPQHF
d_gene: TRBD1; abundance: NA; v_gene: TRBV18; j_gene: TRBJ2-7; CDR3nt: TGTGCCAGCTCACCACCCGGGACAGGGCCCCACGAGCAGTACTTC; CDR3aa: CASSPPGTGPHEQYF
d_gene: NA; abundance: few; v_gene: TRBV7-8; j_gene: TRBJ2-7; CDR3nt: TGTGCCAGCAGCTTAGAGTCAGGGACCTCCTACGAGCAGTACTTC; CDR3aa: CASSLESGTSYEQYF
d_gene: TRBD1; abundance: once; v_gene: TRBV12-3/TRBV12-4; j_gene: TRBJ2-2; CDR3nt: TGTGCCAGCATACAGGGGTGGGACACCGGGGAGCTGTTTTTT; CDR3aa: CASIQGWDTGELFF
d_gene: NA; abundance: NA; v_gene: TRBV7-2; j_gene: TRBJ2-7; CDR3nt: TGTGCCAGCAGCCCAGAGCAGTACGAGCAGTACTTC; CDR3aa: CASSPEQYEQYF
d_gene: TRBD1; abundance: NA; v_gene: TRBV20-1; j_gene: TRBJ2-7; CDR3nt: TGCAGTGCTAGAGACGCGGGACAGGGGGACTACGAGCAGTACTTC; CDR3aa: CSARDAGQGDYEQYF
d_gene: NA; abundance: NA; v_gene: TRBV24-1; j_gene: TRBJ1-2; CDR3nt: TGTGCCACCAGTGATTTGAGGGATGGCTACACCTTC; CDR3aa: CATSDLRDGYTF
d_gene: TRBD2; abundance: many; v_gene: TRBV20-1; j_gene: TRBJ2-1; CDR3nt: TGCAGTGCAGACCATGGACTAGCCTCCTACAATGAGCAGTTCTTC; CDR3aa: CSADHGLASYNEQFF
d_gene: NA; abundance: few; v_gene: TRBV21-1; j_gene: TRBJ2-4; CDR3nt: TGTGCCAGCAGCAAAGCGGGGGTGGGGAGAAACATTCAGTACTTC; CDR3aa: CASSKAGVGRNIQYF
d_gene: NA; abundance: few; v_gene: TRBV20-1; j_gene: TRBJ2-3; CDR3nt: TGCAGTGCTAGAGACATCACAGATACGCAGTATTTT; CDR3aa: CSARDITDTQYF
d_gene: NA; abundance: many; v_gene: TRBV20-1; j_gene: TRBJ2-2; CDR3nt: TGCAGTGCTAGAGTATCCGGGGAGCTGTTTTTT; CDR3aa: CSARVSGELFF
d_gene: NA; abundance: NA; v_gene: TRBV20-1; j_gene: TRBJ1-5; CDR3nt: TGCAGTGCTAGAAGGGGCCCTAACAATCAGCCCCAGCATTTT; CDR3aa: CSARRGPNNQPQHF
d_gene: TRBD1; abundance: once; v_gene: TRBV7-9; j_gene: TRBJ1-4; CDR3nt: TGTGCCAGCAGCGGGGGACAGGGCCTTAATGAAAAACTGTTTTTT; CDR3aa: CASSGGQGLNEKLFF
d_gene: NA; abundance: NA; v_gene: TRBV20-1; j_gene: TRBJ2-4; CDR3nt: TGCAGTGCTACCGGCCCAACCAAAAACATTCAGTACTTC; CDR3aa: CSATGPTKNIQYF
d_gene: NA; abundance: NA; v_gene: TRBV29-1; j_gene: TRBJ2-7; CDR3nt: TGCAGCGTTGAAGGGCAGGAGACCTACGAGCAGTACTTC; CDR3aa: CSVEGQETYEQYF
d_gene: NA; abundance: many; v_gene: TRBV10-3; j_gene: TRBJ2-5; CDR3nt: TGTGCCATCAGTTGGGGGGGCACACCTGAAACCCAGTACTTC; CDR3aa: CAISWGGTPETQYF
d_gene: TRBD2; abundance: NA; v_gene: TRBV29-1; j_gene: TRBJ2-7; CDR3nt: TGCAGCGCCATACCGCGGGAGGGGACTTACGAGCAGTACTTC; CDR3aa: CSAIPREGTYEQYF
d_gene: NA; abundance: NA; v_gene: TRBV29-1; j_gene: TRBJ2-3; CDR3nt: TGCAGCGTTTGGGGCGGGAAGGGCGATACGCAGTATTTT; CDR3aa: CSVWGGKGDTQYF
d_gene: NA; abundance: many; v_gene: TRBV28; j_gene: TRBJ2-7; CDR3nt: TGTGCCAGCAGTTTAATCGGCCTAGCGAGATCCTACGAGCAGTACTTC; CDR3aa: CASSLIGLARSYEQYF
d_gene: NA; abundance: few; v_gene: TRBV5-1; j_gene: TRBJ2-7; CDR3nt: TGCGCCAGCAGCTTGGCCGGGACCCCTCTTTTGGGGCAGTACTTC; CDR3aa: CASSLAGTPLLGQYF
d_gene: TRBD1; abundance: NA; v_gene: TRBV28; j_gene: TRBJ2-7; CDR3nt: TGTGCCAGCAGTCCGGGACAGAGCTCCTACGAGCAGTACTTC; CDR3aa: CASSPGQSSYEQYF
d_gene: TRBD1; abundance: few; v_gene: TRBV4-3; j_gene: TRBJ1-1; CDR3nt: TGCGCCAGCAGCCCCCGCAAAGGGGGCCGGAACACTGAAGCTTTCTTT; CDR3aa: CASSPRKGGRNTEAFF
d_gene: TRBD2; abundance: NA; v_gene: TRBV12-3/TRBV12-4; j_gene: TRBJ2-1; CDR3nt: TGTGCCAGCAGTTTTAGGTCTGTCCGAGGGACTAGCGGGCAGGATGAGCAGTTCTTC; CDR3aa: CASSFRSVRGTSGQDEQFF
d_gene: TRBD1; abundance: few; v_gene: TRBV6-5; j_gene: TRBJ2-2; CDR3nt: TGTGCCAGCAGTTACGTCAAGGGACAGGCGAACACCGGGGAGCTGTTTTTT; CDR3aa: CASSYVKGQANTGELFF
d_gene: NA; abundance: once; v_gene: TRBV13; j_gene: TRBJ2-3; CDR3nt: TGTGCCAGCAGCTTAGAGTATGAGGACACAGGGATCGGCACAGATACGCAGTATTTT; CDR3aa: CASSLEYEDTGIGTDTQYF
d_gene: NA; abundance: NA; v_gene: TRBV20-1; j_gene: TRBJ2-1; CDR3nt: TGCAGTGCTAGAGTGCCCGGGGTTTACAATGAGCAGTTCTTC; CDR3aa: CSARVPGVYNEQFF
d_gene: TRBD2; abundance: once; v_gene: TRBV6-5; j_gene: TRBJ2-7; CDR3nt: TGTGCCAGCTTGGGACTACTCTACGAGCAGTACTTC; CDR3aa: CASLGLLYEQYF
d_gene: TRBD1; abundance: NA; v_gene: TRBV5-1; j_gene: TRBJ2-7; CDR3nt: TGCGCCAGCAGCAGGACAGGGGGGACCACCTACGAGCAGTACTTC; CDR3aa: CASSRTGGTTYEQYF
d_gene: NA; abundance: few; v_gene: TRBV4-1; j_gene: TRBJ2-4; CDR3nt: TGCGCCAGCAGCCAAGATCAAGGCAGGGGACCCAAAAACATTCAGTACTTC; CDR3aa: CASSQDQGRGPKNIQYF
d_gene: TRBD2; abundance: few; v_gene: TRBV4-2; j_gene: TRBJ2-1; CDR3nt: TGTGCCAGCGCCCTCCGGACTAGCGGGATTGGGCGGAATGAGCAGTTCTTC; CDR3aa: CASALRTSGIGRNEQFF
d_gene: NA; abundance: few; v_gene: TRBV28; j_gene: TRBJ1-6; CDR3nt: TGTGCCAGCAGTCCCCTGGGCAACTATAATTCACCCCTCCACTTT; CDR3aa: CASSPLGNYNSPLHF
d_gene: TRBD2; abundance: NA; v_gene: TRBV29-1; j_gene: TRBJ2-5; CDR3nt: TGCAGCGTTGAGGTAGCGGGAGATGTAGAGACCCAGTACTTC; CDR3aa: CSVEVAGDVETQYF
d_gene: NA; abundance: many; v_gene: TRBV6-1; j_gene: TRBJ2-7; CDR3nt: TGTGCCAGCAGTCCCCAGGTTCAATCATACGAGCAGTACTTC; CDR3aa: CASSPQVQSYEQYF
d_gene: TRBD2; abundance: NA; v_gene: TRBV15; j_gene: TRBJ2-7; CDR3nt: TGTGCCACCAGCAGAGATTTTGGGAGGGAATACGAGCAGTACTTC; CDR3aa: CATSRDFGREYEQYF
d_gene: NA; abundance: NA; v_gene: TRBV11-2; j_gene: TRBJ2-3; CDR3nt: TGTGCCAGCAGCCCAGAAGCGGGTCTAGGGGTGGTTCGCGCAGATACGCAGTATTTT; CDR3aa: CASSPEAGLGVVRADTQYF